This TCR beta chain appears in the sequencing data of a study of cytomegalovirus exposure and HLA in healthy donors. Findings and caveats of the study: A likely sequencing artifact accounted for one observed cluster of highly shared sequence variants. A list of about 180 TCR beta chains associated with cytomegalovirus was given. V- and J-gene trimming of TCR beta was linked (in a later analysis) to a missense DCLRE1C variant. Presence/absence analyses rested on an assumption that sequencing depth was roughly uniform across donors.

The PCR ran on 60 Vbeta and 13 Jbeta primers. TCRdb keeps only in-frame clones here, not all; method: immunoSEQ multiplex PCR. The sample lists some 160,000 clones, around 80% occurring once. As regards this clone: Its matching antigen is unknown.

The J segment lost 4 bases and the V segment lost 4 bases, leaving 3 bases of the junction unmatched. This CDR3 spans 15 amino acids. Germline CDR1 reads SGHNT; CDR2 reads YENEEA. Sequencing was carried out using PBMCs. This rearrangement joins TRBV11-3 to TRBJ2-3; 12 bases fit TRBD2. The TCR originated in a man aged 40-49 years in good health and CMV-seronegative. The chain's CDR3 is CASSWTSGISDTQYF. Here the CDR3 DNA reads TGTGCCAGCAGCTGGACTAGCGGGATTTCAGATACGCAGTATTTT.